Given below is one T cell receptor beta chain in context. This sample is part of a study of cytomegalovirus exposure and HLA in healthy donors. 13 Jbeta primers and 60 Vbeta primers were used for the PCR. The repertoire was sequenced with immunoSEQ multiplex PCR; TCRdb's copy has only in-frame clones and lacks some. This table has 120,000 or so clones, approximately 80% appearing once. CDR3 size: 16 residues. The germline gives CDR1 SGHVS, CDR2 FQNEAQ. Losses at the gene ends were 5 bases for V and 6 bases for J; bases not matched to a gene: 11. The source is a man aged 45-60 years in good health and CMV-seropositive. Sequences were obtained from PBMCs. The rearrangement uses TRBV7-8 and TRBJ2-2; 8 bases agree with TRBD1. Here the CDR3 DNA reads TGTGCCAGCAGCGGCCGGACAGGGAATGGGGCCGGGGAGCTGTTTTTT. Residues: CASSGRTGNGAGELFF.